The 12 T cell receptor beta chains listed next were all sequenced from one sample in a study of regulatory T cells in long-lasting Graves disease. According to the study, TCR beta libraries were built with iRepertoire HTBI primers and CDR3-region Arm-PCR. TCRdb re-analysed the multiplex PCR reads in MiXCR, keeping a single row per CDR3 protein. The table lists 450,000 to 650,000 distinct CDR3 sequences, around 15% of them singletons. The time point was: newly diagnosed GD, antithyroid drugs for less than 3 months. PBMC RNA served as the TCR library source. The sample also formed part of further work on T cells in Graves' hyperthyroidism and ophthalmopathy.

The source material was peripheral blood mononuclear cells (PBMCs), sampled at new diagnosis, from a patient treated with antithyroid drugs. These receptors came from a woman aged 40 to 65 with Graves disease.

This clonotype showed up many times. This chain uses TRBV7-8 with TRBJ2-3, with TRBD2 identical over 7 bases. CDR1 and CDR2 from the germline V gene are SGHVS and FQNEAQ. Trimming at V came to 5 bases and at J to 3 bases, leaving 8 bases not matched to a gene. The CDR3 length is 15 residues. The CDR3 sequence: CASSTGLIGTDTQYF. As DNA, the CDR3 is TGTGCCAGCAGCACGGGACTAATTGGAACAGATACGCAGTATTTT.

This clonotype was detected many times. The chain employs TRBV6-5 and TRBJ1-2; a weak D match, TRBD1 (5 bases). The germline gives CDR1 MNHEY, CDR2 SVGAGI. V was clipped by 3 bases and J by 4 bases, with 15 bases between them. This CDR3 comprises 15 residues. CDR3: CASSYLGTPTYGYTF. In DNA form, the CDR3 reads TGTGCCAGCAGTTATTTGGGGACTCCCACCTATGGCTACACCTTC.

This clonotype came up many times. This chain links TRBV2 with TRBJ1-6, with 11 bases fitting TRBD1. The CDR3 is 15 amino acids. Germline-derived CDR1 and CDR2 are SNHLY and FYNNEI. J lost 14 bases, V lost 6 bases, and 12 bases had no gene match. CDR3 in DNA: TGTGCCAGCAGGGACTGGGGACAGGGGGTCTCGGCCCTCCACTTT. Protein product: CASRDWGQGVSALHF.

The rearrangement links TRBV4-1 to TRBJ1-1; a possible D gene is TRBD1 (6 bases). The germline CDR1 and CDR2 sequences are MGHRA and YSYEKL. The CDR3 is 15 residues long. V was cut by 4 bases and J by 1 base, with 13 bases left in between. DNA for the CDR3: TGCGCCAGCAGCCGACCACAGGGAGGGAACACTGAAGCTTTCTTT. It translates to CASSRPQGGNTEAFF.

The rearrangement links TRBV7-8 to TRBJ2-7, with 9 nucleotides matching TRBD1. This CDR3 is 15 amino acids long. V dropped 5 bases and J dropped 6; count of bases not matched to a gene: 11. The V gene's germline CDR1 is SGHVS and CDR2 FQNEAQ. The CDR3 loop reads CASSPRDRAPSEQYF. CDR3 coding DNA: TGTGCCAGCAGCCCCCGGGACAGGGCTCCCTCCGAGCAGTACTTC.

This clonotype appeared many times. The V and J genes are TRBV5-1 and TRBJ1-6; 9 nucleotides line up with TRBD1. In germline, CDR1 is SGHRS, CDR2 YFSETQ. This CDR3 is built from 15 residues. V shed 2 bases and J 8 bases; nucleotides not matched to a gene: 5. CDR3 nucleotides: TGCGCCAGCAGCTTAGCCGGGACAGGGTATTCACCCCTCCACTTT. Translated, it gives CASSLAGTGYSPLHF.

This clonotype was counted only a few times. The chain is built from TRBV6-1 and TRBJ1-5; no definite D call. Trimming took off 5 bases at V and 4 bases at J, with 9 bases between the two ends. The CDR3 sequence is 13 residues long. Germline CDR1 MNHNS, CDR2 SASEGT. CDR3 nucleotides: TGTGCCAGCAGTCCCCAGCTGAATCAGCCCCAGCATTTT. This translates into CASSPQLNQPQHF.

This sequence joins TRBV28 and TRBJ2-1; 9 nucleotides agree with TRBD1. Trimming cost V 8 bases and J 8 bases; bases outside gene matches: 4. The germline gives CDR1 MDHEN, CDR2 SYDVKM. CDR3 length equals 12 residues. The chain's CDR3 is CASGQGWYEQFF. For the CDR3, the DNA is TGTGCCAGCGGACAGGGGTGGTATGAGCAGTTCTTC.

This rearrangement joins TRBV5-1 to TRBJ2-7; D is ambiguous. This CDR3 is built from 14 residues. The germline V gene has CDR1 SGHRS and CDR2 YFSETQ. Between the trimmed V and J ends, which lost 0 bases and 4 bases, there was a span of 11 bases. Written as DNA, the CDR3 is TGCGCCAGCAGCTTGGATGCAGTTGGGTACGAGCAGTACTTC. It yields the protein CASSLDAVGYEQYF.

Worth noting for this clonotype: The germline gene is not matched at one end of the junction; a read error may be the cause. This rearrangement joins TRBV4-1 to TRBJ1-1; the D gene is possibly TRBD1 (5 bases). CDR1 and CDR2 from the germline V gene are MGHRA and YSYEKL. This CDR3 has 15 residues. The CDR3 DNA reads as TGCGCCAGCAGCCAAGTGGGACGAAAAAACACTGAAGCTCTCTTT. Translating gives CASSQVGRKNTEALF.

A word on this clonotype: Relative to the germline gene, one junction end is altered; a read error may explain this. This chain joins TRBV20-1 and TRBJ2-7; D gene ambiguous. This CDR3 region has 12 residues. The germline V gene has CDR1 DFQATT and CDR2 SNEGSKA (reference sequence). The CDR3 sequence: CSATKDRDERYF. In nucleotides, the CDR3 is TGCAGTGCTACTAAAGACCGAGACGAGCGGTACTTC.

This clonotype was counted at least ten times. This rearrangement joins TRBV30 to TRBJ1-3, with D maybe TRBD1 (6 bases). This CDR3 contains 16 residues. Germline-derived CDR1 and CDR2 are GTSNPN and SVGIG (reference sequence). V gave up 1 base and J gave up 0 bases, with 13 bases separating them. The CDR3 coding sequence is TGTGCCTGGAGTGCTATCGGGACACTCTCTGGAAACACCATATATTTT. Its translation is CAWSAIGTLSGNTIYF.